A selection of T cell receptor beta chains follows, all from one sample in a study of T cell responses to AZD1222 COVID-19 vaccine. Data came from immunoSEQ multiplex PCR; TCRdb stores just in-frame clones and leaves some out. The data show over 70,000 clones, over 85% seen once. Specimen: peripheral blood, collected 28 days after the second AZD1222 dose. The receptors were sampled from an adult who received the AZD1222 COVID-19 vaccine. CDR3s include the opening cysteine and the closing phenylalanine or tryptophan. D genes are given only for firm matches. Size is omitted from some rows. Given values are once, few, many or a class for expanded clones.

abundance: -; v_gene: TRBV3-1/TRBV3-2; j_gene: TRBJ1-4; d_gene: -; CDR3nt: TGTGCCAGCAGCCAAGACCGGGGGCTGTTTTTT; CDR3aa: CASSQDRGLFF
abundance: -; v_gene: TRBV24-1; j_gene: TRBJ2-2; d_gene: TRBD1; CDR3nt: TGTGCCACCAGTGCCCTGACAGGGACACTGATCACCGGGGAGCTGTTTTTT; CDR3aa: CATSALTGTLITGELFF
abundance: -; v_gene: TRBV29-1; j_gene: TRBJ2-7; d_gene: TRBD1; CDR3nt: TGCAGCGTTGAGGGGGGACAGGCCGACTCCTACGAGCAGTACTTC; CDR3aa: CSVEGGQADSYEQYF
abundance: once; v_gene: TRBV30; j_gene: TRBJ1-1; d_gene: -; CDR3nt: TGTGCCTGGAGTGGCGCCCTACAGATGAACACTGAAGCTTTCTTT; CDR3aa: CAWSGALQMNTEAFF
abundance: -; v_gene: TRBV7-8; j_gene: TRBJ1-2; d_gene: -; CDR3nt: TGTGCCAGCAGCTTAGAGGAGGGTATCTATGGCTACACCTTC; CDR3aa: CASSLEEGIYGYTF
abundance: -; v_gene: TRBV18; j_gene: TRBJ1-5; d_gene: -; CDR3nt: TGTGCCAGCTCACCGGGACGGCTAGTCAATCAGCCCCAGCATTTT; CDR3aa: CASSPGRLVNQPQHF
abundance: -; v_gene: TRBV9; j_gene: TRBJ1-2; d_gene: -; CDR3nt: TGTGCCAGCAGCGTCCGGGAAACTAACTATGGCTACACCTTC; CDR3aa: CASSVRETNYGYTF
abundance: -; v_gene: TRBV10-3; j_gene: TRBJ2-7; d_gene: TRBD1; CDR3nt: TGTGCCATCACCGATAGGGACAGGGGAAACTACGAGCAGTACTTC; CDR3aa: CAITDRDRGNYEQYF
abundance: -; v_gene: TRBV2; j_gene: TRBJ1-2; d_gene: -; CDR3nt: TGTGCCAGCAGTGTCATCAGGGACGATGGCTACACCTTC; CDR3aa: CASSVIRDDGYTF
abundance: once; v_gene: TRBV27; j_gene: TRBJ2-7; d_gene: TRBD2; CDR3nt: TGTGCCAGCAGTGGGCTAGCGGGGGGGCGCAACGAGCAGTACTTC; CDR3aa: CASSGLAGGRNEQYF
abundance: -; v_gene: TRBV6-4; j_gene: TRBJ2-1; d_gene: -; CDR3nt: TGTGCCAGCAGTGGCCGGGGGGCCAGTTTCAAGGATGAGCAGTTCTTC; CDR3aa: CASSGRGASFKDEQFF
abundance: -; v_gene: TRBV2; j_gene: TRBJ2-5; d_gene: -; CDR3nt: TGTGCCAGCAGTGAAGGTGGCAGGGAACAAGAGACCCAGTACTTC; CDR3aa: CASSEGGREQETQYF
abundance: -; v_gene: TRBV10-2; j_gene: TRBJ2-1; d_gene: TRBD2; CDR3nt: TGCGCCAGCAGTGAGTCAGGGCGGGGGGGGTACAATGAGCAGTTCTTC; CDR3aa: CASSESGRGGYNEQFF